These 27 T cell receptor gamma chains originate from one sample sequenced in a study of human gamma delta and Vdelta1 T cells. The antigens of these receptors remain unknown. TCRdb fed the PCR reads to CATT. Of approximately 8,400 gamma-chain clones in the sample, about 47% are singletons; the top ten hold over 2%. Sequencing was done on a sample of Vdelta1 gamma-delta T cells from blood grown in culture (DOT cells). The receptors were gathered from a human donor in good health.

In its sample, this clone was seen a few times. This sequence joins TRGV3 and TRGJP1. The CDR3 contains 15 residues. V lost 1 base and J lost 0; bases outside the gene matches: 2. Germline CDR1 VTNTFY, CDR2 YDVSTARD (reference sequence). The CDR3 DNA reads TGTGCCACCTGGGACAGCAATACCACTGGTTGGTTCAAGATATTT. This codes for CATWDSNTTGWFKIF.

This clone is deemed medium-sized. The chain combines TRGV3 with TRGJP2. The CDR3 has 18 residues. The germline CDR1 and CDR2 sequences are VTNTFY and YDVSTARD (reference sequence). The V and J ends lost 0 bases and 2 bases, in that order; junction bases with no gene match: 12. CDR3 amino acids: CATWDRRGLGSSDWIKTF. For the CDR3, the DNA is TGTGCCACCTGGGACAGGCGAGGATTGGGCAGTAGTGATTGGATCAAGACGTTT.

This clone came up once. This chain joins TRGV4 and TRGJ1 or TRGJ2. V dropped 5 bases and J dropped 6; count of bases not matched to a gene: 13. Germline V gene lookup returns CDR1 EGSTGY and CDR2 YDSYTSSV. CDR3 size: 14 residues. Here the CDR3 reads CATWALEMSYKKLF. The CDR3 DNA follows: TGTGCCACCTGGGCTCTGGAGATGAGTTATAAGAAACTCTTT.

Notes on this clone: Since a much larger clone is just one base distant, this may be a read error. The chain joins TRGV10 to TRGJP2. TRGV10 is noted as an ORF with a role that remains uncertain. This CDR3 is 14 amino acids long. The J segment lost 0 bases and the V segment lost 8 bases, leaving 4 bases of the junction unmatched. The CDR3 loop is CAAWDYSSDWIKTF. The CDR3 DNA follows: TGTGCTGCGTGGGATTATAGTAGTGATTGGATCAAGACGTTT.

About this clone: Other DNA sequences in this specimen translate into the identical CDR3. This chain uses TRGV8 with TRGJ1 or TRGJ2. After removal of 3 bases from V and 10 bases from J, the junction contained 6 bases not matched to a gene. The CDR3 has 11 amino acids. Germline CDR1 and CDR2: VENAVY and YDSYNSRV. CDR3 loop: CATWDPYKKLF. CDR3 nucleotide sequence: TGTGCCACCTGGGATCCTTACAAGAAACTCTTT.

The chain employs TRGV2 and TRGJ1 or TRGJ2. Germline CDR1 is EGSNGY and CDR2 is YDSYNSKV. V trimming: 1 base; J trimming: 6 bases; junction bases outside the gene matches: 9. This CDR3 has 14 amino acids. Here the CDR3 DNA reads TGTGCCACCTGGGACGGTAAAACGGGTTATAAGAAACTCTTT. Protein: CATWDGKTGYKKLF.

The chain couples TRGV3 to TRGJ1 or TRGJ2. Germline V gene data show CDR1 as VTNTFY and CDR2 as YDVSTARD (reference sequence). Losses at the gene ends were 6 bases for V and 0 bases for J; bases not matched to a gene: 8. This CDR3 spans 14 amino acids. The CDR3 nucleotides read TGTGCCACCTGGCCCACCAAGAATTATTATAAGAAACTCTTT. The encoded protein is CATWPTKNYYKKLF.

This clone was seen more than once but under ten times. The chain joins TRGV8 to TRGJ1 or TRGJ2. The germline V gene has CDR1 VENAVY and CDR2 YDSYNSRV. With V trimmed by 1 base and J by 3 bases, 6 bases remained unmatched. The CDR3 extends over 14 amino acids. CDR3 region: CATWDSDGYYKKLF. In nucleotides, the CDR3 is TGTGCCACCTGGGATAGCGACGGTTATTATAAGAAACTCTTT.

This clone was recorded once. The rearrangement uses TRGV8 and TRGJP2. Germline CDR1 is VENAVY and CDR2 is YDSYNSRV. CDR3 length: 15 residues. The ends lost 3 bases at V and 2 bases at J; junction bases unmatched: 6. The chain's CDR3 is CATWDSISSDWIKTF. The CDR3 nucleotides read TGTGCCACCTGGGATTCAATAAGTAGTGATTGGATCAAGACGTTT.

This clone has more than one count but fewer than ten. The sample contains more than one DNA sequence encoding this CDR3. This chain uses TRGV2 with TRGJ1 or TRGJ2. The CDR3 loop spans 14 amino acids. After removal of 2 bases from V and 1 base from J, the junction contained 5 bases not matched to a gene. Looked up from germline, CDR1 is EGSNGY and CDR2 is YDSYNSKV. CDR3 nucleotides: TGTGCCACCTGGGACGTTACCAATTATTATAAGAAACTCTTT. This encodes CATWDVTNYYKKLF.

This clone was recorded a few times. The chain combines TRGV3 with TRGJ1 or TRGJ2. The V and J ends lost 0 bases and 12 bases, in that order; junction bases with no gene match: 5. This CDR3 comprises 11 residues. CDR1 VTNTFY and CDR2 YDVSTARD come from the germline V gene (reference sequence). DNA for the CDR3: TGTGCCACCTGGGACAGGCGGGGGAAACTCTTT. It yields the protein CATWDRRGKLF.

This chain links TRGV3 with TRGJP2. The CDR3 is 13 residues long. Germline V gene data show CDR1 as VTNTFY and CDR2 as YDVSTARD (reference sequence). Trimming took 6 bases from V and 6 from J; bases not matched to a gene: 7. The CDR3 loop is CATWPEGDWIKTF. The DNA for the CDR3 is TGTGCCACCTGGCCCGAGGGTGATTGGATCAAGACGTTT.

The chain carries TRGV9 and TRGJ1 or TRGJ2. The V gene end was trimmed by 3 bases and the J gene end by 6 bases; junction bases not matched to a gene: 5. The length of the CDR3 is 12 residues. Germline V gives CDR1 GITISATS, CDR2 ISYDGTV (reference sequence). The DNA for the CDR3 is TGTGCCTTGTGGGAGTGGCGTTATAAGAAACTCTTT. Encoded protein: CALWEWRYKKLF.

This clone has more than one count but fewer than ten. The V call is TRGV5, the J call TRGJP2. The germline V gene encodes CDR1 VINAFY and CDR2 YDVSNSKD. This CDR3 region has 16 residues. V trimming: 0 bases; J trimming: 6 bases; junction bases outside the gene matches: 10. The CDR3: CATWDRPRRGDWIKTF. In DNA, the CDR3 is TGTGCCACCTGGGACAGGCCCCGGCGGGGTGATTGGATCAAGACGTTT.

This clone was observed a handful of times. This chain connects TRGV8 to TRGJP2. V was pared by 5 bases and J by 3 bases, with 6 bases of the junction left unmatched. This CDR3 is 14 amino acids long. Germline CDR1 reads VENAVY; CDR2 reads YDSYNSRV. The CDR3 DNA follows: TGTGCCACCTGGGGCCAACGTAGTGATTGGATCAAGACGTTT. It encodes CATWGQRSDWIKTF.

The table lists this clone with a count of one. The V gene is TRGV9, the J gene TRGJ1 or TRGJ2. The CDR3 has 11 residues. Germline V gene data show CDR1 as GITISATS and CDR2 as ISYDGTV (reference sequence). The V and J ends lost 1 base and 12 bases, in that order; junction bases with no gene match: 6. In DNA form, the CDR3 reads TGTGCCTTGTGGGAGGTTTGGGGGAAACTCTTT. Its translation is CALWEVWGKLF.

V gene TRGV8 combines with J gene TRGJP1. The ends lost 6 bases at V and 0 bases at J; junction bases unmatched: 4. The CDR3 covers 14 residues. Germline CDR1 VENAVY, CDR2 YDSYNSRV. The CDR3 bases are TGTGCCACCTGGAAATATACCACTGGTTGGTTCAAGATATTT. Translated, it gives CATWKYTTGWFKIF.

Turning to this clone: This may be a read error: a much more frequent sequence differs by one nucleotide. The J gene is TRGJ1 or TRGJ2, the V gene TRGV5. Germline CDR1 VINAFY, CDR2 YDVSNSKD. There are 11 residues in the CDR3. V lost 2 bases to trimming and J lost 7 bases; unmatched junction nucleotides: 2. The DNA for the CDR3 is TGTGCCACCTGGGACAAATATAAGAAACTCTTT. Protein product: CATWDKYKKLF.

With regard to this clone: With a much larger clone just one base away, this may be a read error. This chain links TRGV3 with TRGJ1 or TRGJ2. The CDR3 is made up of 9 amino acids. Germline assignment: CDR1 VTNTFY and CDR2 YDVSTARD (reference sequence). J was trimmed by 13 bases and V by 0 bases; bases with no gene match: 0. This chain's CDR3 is CATWDRKLF. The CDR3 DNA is TGTGCCACCTGGGACAGGAAACTCTTT.

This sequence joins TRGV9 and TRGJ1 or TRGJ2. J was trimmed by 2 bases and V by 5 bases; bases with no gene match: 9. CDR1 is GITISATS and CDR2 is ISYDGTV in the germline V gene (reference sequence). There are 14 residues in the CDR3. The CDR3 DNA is TGTGCCTTGTGGGCTAGGTGGGATTATTATAAGAAACTCTTT. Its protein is CALWARWDYYKKLF.

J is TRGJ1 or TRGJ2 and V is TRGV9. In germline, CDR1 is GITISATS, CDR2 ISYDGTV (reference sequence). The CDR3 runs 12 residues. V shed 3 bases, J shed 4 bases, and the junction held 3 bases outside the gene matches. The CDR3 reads CALWELYYKKLF. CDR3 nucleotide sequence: TGTGCCTTGTGGGAGCTATATTATAAGAAACTCTTT.

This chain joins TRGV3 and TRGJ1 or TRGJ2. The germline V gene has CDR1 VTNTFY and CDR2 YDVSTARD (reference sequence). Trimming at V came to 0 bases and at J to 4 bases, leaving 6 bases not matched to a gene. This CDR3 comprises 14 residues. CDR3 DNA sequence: TGTGCCACCTGGGACAGGCCAGGGTATTATAAGAAACTCTTT. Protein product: CATWDRPGYYKKLF.

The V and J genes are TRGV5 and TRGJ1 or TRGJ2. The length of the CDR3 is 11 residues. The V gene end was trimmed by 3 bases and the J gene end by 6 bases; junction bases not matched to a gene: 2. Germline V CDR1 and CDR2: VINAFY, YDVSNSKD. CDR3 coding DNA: TGTGCCACCTGGGACTCTTATAAGAAACTCTTT. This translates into CATWDSYKKLF.

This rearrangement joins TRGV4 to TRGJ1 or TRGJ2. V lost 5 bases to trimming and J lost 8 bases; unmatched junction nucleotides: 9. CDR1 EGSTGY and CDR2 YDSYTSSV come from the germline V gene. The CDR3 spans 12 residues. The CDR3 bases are TGTGCCACCTGGGGCCCTGGCCATAAGAAACTCTTT. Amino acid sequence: CATWGPGHKKLF.

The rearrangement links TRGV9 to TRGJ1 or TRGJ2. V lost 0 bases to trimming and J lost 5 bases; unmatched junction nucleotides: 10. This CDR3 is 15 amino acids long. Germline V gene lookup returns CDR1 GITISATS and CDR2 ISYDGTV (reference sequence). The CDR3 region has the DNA TGTGCCTTGTGGGAGGTGCCCTATTTTGATTATAAGAAACTCTTT. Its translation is CALWEVPYFDYKKLF.

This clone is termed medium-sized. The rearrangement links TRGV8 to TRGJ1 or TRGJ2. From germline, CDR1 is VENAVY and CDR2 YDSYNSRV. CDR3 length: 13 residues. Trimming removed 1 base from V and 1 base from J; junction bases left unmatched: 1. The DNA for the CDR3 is TGTGCCACCTGGGATAGAAATTATTATAAGAAACTCTTT. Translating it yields CATWDRNYYKKLF.

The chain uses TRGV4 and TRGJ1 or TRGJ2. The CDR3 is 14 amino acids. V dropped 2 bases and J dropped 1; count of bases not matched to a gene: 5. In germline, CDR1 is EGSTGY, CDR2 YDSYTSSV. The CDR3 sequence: CATWDELNYYKKLF. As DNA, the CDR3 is TGTGCCACCTGGGATGAACTCAATTATTATAAGAAACTCTTT.